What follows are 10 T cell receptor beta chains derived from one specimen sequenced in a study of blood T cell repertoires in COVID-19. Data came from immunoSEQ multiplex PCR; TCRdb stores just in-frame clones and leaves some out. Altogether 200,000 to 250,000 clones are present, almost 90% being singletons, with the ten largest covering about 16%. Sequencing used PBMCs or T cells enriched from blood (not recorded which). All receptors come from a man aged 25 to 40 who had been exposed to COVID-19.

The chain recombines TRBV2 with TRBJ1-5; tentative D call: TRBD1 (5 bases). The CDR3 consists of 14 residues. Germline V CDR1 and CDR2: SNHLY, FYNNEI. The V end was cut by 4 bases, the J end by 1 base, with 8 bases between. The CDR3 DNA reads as TGTGCCAGCAGTGTAACAGGCAGCAATCAGCCCCAGCATTTT. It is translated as CASSVTGSNQPQHF.

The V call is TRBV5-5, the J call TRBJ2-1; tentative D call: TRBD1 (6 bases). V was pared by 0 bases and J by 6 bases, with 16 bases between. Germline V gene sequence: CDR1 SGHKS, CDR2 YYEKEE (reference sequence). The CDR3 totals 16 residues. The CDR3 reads CASSLGVRGIVNEQFF. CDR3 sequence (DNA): TGTGCCAGCAGCTTGGGCGTCAGGGGAATTGTCAATGAGCAGTTCTTC.

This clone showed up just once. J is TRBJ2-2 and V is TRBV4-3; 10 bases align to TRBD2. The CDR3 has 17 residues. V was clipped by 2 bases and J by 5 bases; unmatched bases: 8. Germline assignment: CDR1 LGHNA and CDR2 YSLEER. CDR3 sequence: CASSQIAGGTGTGELFF. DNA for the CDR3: TGCGCCAGCAGCCAAATAGCGGGGGGAACAGGGACCGGGGAGCTGTTTTTT.

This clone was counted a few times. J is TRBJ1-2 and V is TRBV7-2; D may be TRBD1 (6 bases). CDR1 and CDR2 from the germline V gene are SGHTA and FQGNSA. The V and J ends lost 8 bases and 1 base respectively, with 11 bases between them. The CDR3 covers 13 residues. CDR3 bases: TGTGCCAGCCAAAAGGACAGTAACTATGGCTACACCTTC. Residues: CASQKDSNYGYTF.

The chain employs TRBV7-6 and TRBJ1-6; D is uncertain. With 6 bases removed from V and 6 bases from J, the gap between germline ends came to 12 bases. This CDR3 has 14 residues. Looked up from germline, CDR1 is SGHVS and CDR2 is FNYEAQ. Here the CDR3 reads CASRTAGANSPLHF. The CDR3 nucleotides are TGTGCCAGCAGAACGGCTGGAGCTAATTCACCCCTCCACTTT.

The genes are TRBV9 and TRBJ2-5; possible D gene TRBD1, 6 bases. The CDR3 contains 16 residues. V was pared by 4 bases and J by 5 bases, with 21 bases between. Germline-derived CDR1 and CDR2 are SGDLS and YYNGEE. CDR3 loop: CASSPNLQGYVETQYF. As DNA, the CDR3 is TGTGCCAGCAGCCCCAATCTGCAGGGGTACGTGGAGACCCAGTACTTC.

The CDR3 coding sequence is TGTGCCAGCAGCGACGGACAGGGAATTCAGCCCCAGCATTTT. Protein sequence: CASSDGQGIQPQHF. The V and J genes are TRBV6-7 and TRBJ1-5; 8 bases agree with TRBD1. TRBV6-7 carries the ORF label, with uncertain function. The CDR3 runs 14 residues. With 6 bases clipped from V and 6 bases from J, the junction kept 7 bases outside the gene matches.

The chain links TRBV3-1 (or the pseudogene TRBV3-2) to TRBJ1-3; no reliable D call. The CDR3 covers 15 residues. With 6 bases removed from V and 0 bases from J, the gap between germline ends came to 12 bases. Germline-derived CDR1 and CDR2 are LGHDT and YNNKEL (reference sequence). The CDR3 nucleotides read TGTGCCAGCAGTCGCCCGGGGTTCTCTGGAAACACCATATATTTT. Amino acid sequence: CASSRPGFSGNTIYF.

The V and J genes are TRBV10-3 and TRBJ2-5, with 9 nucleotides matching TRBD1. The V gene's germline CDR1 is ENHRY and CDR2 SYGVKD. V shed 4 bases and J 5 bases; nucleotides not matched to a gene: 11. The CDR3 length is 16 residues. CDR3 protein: CAISATQDRGWETQYF. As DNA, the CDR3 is TGTGCCATCAGTGCCACCCAGGACAGGGGATGGGAGACCCAGTACTTC.

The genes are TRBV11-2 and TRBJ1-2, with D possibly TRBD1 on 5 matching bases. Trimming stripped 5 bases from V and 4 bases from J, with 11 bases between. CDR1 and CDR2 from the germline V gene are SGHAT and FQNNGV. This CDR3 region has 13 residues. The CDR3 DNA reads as TGTGCCAGCAGCCCTATCGGGGGCTATGGCTACACCTTC. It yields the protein CASSPIGGYGYTF.